This TCR beta chain originates from a study of shared clonotypes between healthy human individuals. Study results and limitations: Estimated richness was generally greater in naive than memory subsets. Unshared clonotypes carried lower generation probabilities than those common to all four donors. Sequencing depth was a factor that was expected to affect clonotype sharing among donors.

The run depth of the assay was deep. The table came from immunoSEQ multiplex PCR; TCRdb's copy has only in-frame clones and leaves some out. The repertoire holds millions of clones, roughly 95% seen once, with 0.1% to 0.15% in the top ten. V shed 7 bases and J 2 bases; nucleotides not matched to a gene: 5. Germline CDR1 is WNHNN and CDR2 is SYGVQD (reference sequence). CDR3 length: 14 residues. Concerning this clone itself: Its antigen is unidentified.

This clonotype was obtained from a man younger than 35 in good health. The chain recombines TRBV10-1 with TRBJ2-3; 8 bases fit TRBD1. The specimen sequenced was naive CD4+ T cells sorted from blood. The subset denotes: CD45RA+ positively selected. The CDR3 reads CASNSGGITDTQYF. The CDR3 DNA sequence: TGCGCCAGCAACTCAGGGGGCATCACAGATACGCAGTATTTT.